Shown below are 20 T cell receptor beta chains from a single sample sequenced in a study of cytomegalovirus exposure and HLA in healthy donors. The PCR made use of 60 Vbeta and 13 Jbeta primers. Sequencing was performed with immunoSEQ multiplex PCR; in TCRdb, only in-frame clones are kept and a portion is missing. The repertoire table contains about 50,000 clones. Material for sequencing was PBMCs. The receptors were sampled from a woman aged 18-29 years in good health and CMV-seronegative.

The V gene is TRBV11-3, the J gene TRBJ2-5, with 7 bases matching TRBD2. V dropped 5 bases and J dropped 0; count of bases not matched to a gene: 9. Germline V gene sequence: CDR1 SGHNT, CDR2 YENEEA. This CDR3 contains 16 residues. CDR3 nucleotides: TGTGCCAGCAGCCCCGGCCTCGGGGGGTACCAAGAGACCCAGTACTTC. Translation: CASSPGLGGYQETQYF. Using reference TRBV11-3 and TRBJ2-5 for the parts outside the CDR3, the full variable domain is EAGVVQSPRYKIIEKKQPVAFWCNPISGHNTLYWYLQNLGQGPELLIRYENEEAVDDSQLPKDRFSAERLKGVDSTLKIQPAELGDSAVYLCASSPGLGGYQETQYFGPGTRLLVL.

The chain combines TRBV6-1 with TRBJ1-2; TRBD1 is a possible D gene (5 bases). V lost 4 bases to trimming and J lost 5 bases, with 17 bases between them. CDR3 length equals 15 residues. Germline values: CDR1 MNHNS, CDR2 SASEGT. In DNA form, the CDR3 reads TGTGCCAGCAGTGGATGGGCACAGGACGCGTATGGCTACACCTTC. It encodes CASSGWAQDAYGYTF.

The rearrangement uses TRBV9 and TRBJ2-1; 8 bases match TRBD2. Trimming cost V 0 bases and J 0 bases; bases outside gene matches: 5. The CDR3 is 17 residues long. CDR1 SGDLS and CDR2 YYNGEE come from the germline V gene. The CDR3 spells CASSVEGGGNSYNEQFF. The CDR3 DNA reads as TGTGCCAGCAGCGTAGAGGGCGGGGGGAACTCCTACAATGAGCAGTTCTTC.

The chain uses TRBV27 and TRBJ1-1; D is undetermined. The CDR3 loop spans 14 amino acids. CDR1 MNHEY and CDR2 SMNVEV come from the germline V gene (reference sequence). V was cut by 6 bases and J by 3 bases, with 14 bases left in between. CDR3 DNA sequence: TGTGCCAGCAGCAGAGGGAGAGATTACACTGAAGCTTTCTTT. This encodes CASSRGRDYTEAFF.

This sequence joins TRBV30 and TRBJ2-6; the D is unclear. CDR1 is GTSNPN, CDR2 SVGIG, per germline (reference sequence). The V gene lost 5 bases and the J gene lost 4 bases, with 15 bases spanning the gap. CDR3 length: 15 residues. CDR3 in amino acids: CAWGGHQSGANVLTF. The CDR3 region has the DNA TGTGCCTGGGGCGGCCACCAGTCCGGGGCCAACGTCCTGACTTTC.

In DNA, the CDR3 is TGTGCCACCAGCAGCCCAGCGGGGGGGATCAATGAGCAGTTCTTC. Its protein is CATSSPAGGINEQFF. The chain has TRBV15 and TRBJ2-1; 10 positions agree with TRBD2. This CDR3 has 15 residues. Germline V gene lookup returns CDR1 LNHNV and CDR2 YYDKDF (reference sequence). V was pared by 3 bases and J by 6 bases, with 5 bases of the junction left unmatched.

This chain connects TRBV5-1 to TRBJ2-5, with 7 bases identical to TRBD1. CDR1 and CDR2 from the germline V gene are SGHRS and YFSETQ. The CDR3 has 14 residues. J lost 3 bases, V lost 4 bases, and 6 bases had no gene match. The chain's CDR3 is CASSQGQVKETQYF. Here the CDR3 DNA reads TGCGCCAGCAGCCAAGGACAGGTAAAAGAGACCCAGTACTTC.

The rearrangement joins TRBV20-1 to TRBJ2-5; 7 nucleotides match TRBD2. V dropped 4 bases and J dropped 7; count of bases not matched to a gene: 3. This CDR3 has 11 residues. Germline CDR1 is DFQATT and CDR2 is SNEGSKA (reference sequence). CDR3 amino acids: CSATGGGTQYF. The CDR3 nucleotides are TGCAGTGCTACGGGAGGAGGGACCCAGTACTTC.

This chain links TRBV2 with TRBJ2-7, with 9 bases that match TRBD1. There are 12 residues in the CDR3. Germline CDR1 is SNHLY and CDR2 is FYNNEI. V gave up 8 bases and J gave up 6 bases; unmatched junction bases: 5. The CDR3 DNA reads as TGTGCCAGCCGTACGACAGGGGGCGAGCAGTACTTC. Translation: CASRTTGGEQYF.

The chain is built from TRBV30 and TRBJ2-2; a possible D gene is TRBD2 (6 bases). Germline CDR1 is GTSNPN and CDR2 is SVGIG (reference sequence). The CDR3 runs to 13 residues. Trimming took 4 bases from V and 7 from J, leaving 13 bases between them. CDR3 region: CAWINGGGGELFF. The CDR3 region has the DNA TGTGCCTGGATAAACGGGGGAGGCGGGGAGCTGTTTTTT.

The genes are TRBV5-1 and TRBJ2-7, with 10 bases that match TRBD1. The CDR3 totals 14 residues. The V segment lost 2 bases and the J segment 2 bases; nucleotides outside the gene matches: 1. Germline lookup yields CDR1 SGHRS and CDR2 YFSETQ. CDR3 DNA sequence: TGCGCCAGCAGCTTCGGGACAGGGGCCTACGAGCAGTACTTC. Translated: CASSFGTGAYEQYF.

The chain links TRBV4-2 to TRBJ2-5; 8 bases map to TRBD2. The assigned J gene may be wrong: the sequence end matches TRBJ2-7 better. Germline V gives CDR1 LGHNA, CDR2 YNFKEQ. This CDR3 spans 15 amino acids. The CDR3 region is CASSQESGSAYEQYF. DNA for the CDR3: TGTGCCAGCAGCCAAGAAAGCGGGAGCGCCTACGAGCAGTACTTC.

This chain joins TRBV4-2 and TRBJ2-1; 7 nucleotides match TRBD2. The CDR3 length is 18 residues. Germline V gives CDR1 LGHNA, CDR2 YNFKEQ. V was clipped by 0 bases and J by 2 bases; unmatched bases: 10. The CDR3 region is CASSQDRKGRAPYNEQFF. The CDR3 region has the DNA TGTGCCAGCAGCCAAGATAGGAAGGGGAGGGCGCCCTACAATGAGCAGTTCTTC.

The genes are TRBV7-2 and TRBJ2-7; 8 nucleotides line up with TRBD1. The CDR3 totals 15 residues. Per the germline V gene, CDR1 is SGHTA and CDR2 is FQGNSA. After removal of 3 bases from V and 3 bases from J, the junction contained 7 bases not matched to a gene. In nucleotides, the CDR3 is TGTGCCAGCAGCTTTTCCGGGACAGGCGTCTACGAGCAGTACTTC. Translating gives CASSFSGTGVYEQYF.

Notes on this clone: Distinct nucleotide sequences in the sample also encode this CDR3. The chain employs TRBV5-1 and TRBJ2-1; the D gene is possibly TRBD2 (6 bases). This CDR3 is 16 amino acids long. With 0 bases removed from V and 2 bases from J, the gap between germline ends came to 12 bases. CDR1 is SGHRS, CDR2 YFSETQ, per germline. CDR3 nucleotide sequence: TGCGCCAGCAGCTTGGTGGAGGGAAACCCCTACAATGAGCAGTTCTTC. Amino acids: CASSLVEGNPYNEQFF.

V is TRBV15 and J is TRBJ2-1; TRBD2 matches 10 bases. CDR3 length: 17 residues. Germline trimming cut 0 bases from V and 8 bases from J; bases unmatched to any gene: 10. Germline CDR1 reads LNHNV; CDR2 reads YYDKDF (reference sequence). CDR3 sequence: CATSRDHSSGSFHEQFF. The CDR3 DNA follows: TGTGCCACCAGCAGAGATCACTCTAGCGGGAGTTTCCATGAGCAGTTCTTC.

The chain has TRBV14 and TRBJ2-7; D perhaps matches TRBD2 (5 bases). Between the trimmed V and J ends, which lost 6 bases and 7 bases, there was a span of 7 bases. CDR1 and CDR2 from the germline V gene are SGHDN and FVKESK. This CDR3 spans 10 amino acids. This CDR3 reads CASRRVEQYF. The DNA of the CDR3 is TGTGCCAGCAGGAGGGTAGAGCAGTACTTC.

The V and J genes are TRBV4-1 and TRBJ2-7; D might be TRBD2 (6 bases). Germline V gives CDR1 MGHRA, CDR2 YSYEKL. The CDR3 length is 16 residues. V lost 1 base and J 5 bases, leaving 18 bases between the germline ends. DNA of the CDR3: TGCGCCAGCAGCCAAGGAGCCGCGGGATTGTGGAACGAGCAGTACTTC. Encoded protein: CASSQGAAGLWNEQYF.

The genes are TRBV5-1 and TRBJ2-7; tentative D call: TRBD1 (6 bases). Germline CDR1 is SGHRS and CDR2 is YFSETQ. The CDR3 covers 14 residues. V was shortened by 5 bases and J by 2 bases, with 14 bases between the two germline ends. The CDR3 nucleotides are TGCGCCAGCAGGGAATGGACAGAACCCTACGAGCAGTACTTC. Translation: CASREWTEPYEQYF.

This chain uses TRBV6-1 with TRBJ2-2; D is possibly TRBD1 (6 bases). The CDR3 length is 18 residues. Trimming pared 1 base from V and 3 bases from J, leaving 18 bases between. Germline V gives CDR1 MNHNS, CDR2 SASEGT. CDR3 DNA: TGTGCCAGCAGTGAAGGACAGGTTCGACGGCGGTACACCGGGGAGCTGTTTTTT. Translation: CASSEGQVRRRYTGELFF.